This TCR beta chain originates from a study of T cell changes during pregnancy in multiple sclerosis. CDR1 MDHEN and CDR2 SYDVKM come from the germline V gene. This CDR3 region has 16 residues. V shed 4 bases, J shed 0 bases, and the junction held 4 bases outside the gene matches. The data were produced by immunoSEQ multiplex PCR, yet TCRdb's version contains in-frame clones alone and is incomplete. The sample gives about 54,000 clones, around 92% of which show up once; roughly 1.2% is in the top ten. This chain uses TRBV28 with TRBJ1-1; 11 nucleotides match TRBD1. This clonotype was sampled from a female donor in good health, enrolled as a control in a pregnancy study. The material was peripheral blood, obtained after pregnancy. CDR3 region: CASSSRDRGVNTEAFF. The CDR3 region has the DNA TGTGCCAGCAGTTCCCGGGACAGGGGGGTGAACACTGAAGCTTTCTTT.